A single sample is the source of the 18 T cell receptor beta chains below, sequenced in a study of PD-1 blockade in mismatch repair-deficient tumors. Here immunoSEQ multiplex PCR was the method, and the copy in TCRdb shows in-frame clones only, minus some. The data show 100,000 to 150,000 clones, roughly nine tenths seen once. Sequencing was performed on peripheral blood, taken 44 weeks after starting pembrolizumab. These receptors were collected from an adult with mismatch repair-deficient cancer.

V and J are TRBV10-2 and TRBJ2-7; D call uncertain. The V end was cut by 0 bases, the J end by 2 bases, with 11 bases between. CDR1 and CDR2 (germline): WSHSY, SAAADI. CDR3 length equals 15 residues. This CDR3 is CASSESKGGPYEQYF. CDR3 nucleotide sequence: TGCGCCAGCAGTGAGTCTAAGGGCGGTCCCTACGAGCAGTACTTC.

With regard to this clone: The CDR3 does not end in the conserved phenylalanine or tryptophan, so this is likely a read error. The limits of the CDR3 on the DNA are not certain, so only TCRdb's listed CDR3 is given. The chain carries TRBV15 and TRBJ2-4; TRBD1 is the table's D call, not checked against the DNA. The CDR3 sequence runs 9 residues, both termini included. CDR1 LNHNV and CDR2 YYDKDF come from the germline V gene (reference sequence). The chain's CDR3 is CATSTADKV.

The chain uses TRBV6-1 and TRBJ1-1; TRBD1 aligns across 9 bases. Germline assignment: CDR1 MNHNS and CDR2 SASEGT. The CDR3 length is 14 residues. J gave up 6 bases and V 5 bases, and 7 bases lay outside the gene matches. DNA for the CDR3: TGTGCCAGCAGTCGAACAGGGGGCAGATCTGAAGCTTTCTTT. Its protein product is CASSRTGGRSEAFF.

This rearrangement joins TRBV5-4 to TRBJ1-1; 11 bases match TRBD1. The CDR3 length is 16 residues. J lost 1 base, V lost 4 bases, and 6 bases had no gene match. Per the germline V gene, CDR1 is SGHNT and CDR2 is YYREEE (reference sequence). CDR3 amino acids: CASSRTGGGRNTEAFF. The CDR3 DNA reads as TGTGCCAGCAGCCGGACAGGGGGCGGACGGAACACTGAAGCTTTCTTT.

The chain joins TRBV11-3 to TRBJ2-7, with 10 bases lining up with TRBD1. The CDR3 contains 16 residues. V trimming: 1 base; J trimming: 6 bases; junction bases outside the gene matches: 9. Germline assignment: CDR1 SGHNT and CDR2 YENEEA. CDR3 region: CASSLGAGQGLGEQYF. The DNA of the CDR3 is TGTGCCAGCAGCTTAGGGGCGGGACAGGGGTTGGGCGAGCAGTACTTC.

This rearrangement joins TRBV27 to TRBJ2-4; 10 bases map to TRBD1. This CDR3 contains 16 residues. V lost 6 bases and J lost 8; bases outside the gene matches: 13. Germline CDR1 is MNHEY and CDR2 is SMNVEV (reference sequence). The CDR3: CASRQGGRDRGDIQYF. As DNA, the CDR3 is TGTGCCAGCAGGCAGGGGGGCCGGGACAGGGGCGACATTCAGTACTTC.

The chain links TRBV28 to TRBJ2-6; TRBD2 matches 8 bases. This CDR3 has 17 residues. Trimming at V came to 6 bases and at J to 1 base, leaving 8 bases not matched to a gene. CDR1 and CDR2 (germline): MDHEN, SYDVKM. The DNA of the CDR3 is TGTGCCAGCAGGGTTCCGGGAGGGACGTCTGGGGCCAACGTCCTGACTTTC. It specifies CASRVPGGTSGANVLTF.

The gene calls are TRBV10-2 and TRBJ1-5; TRBD1 agrees at 10 bases. The germline gives CDR1 WSHSY, CDR2 SAAADI. V lost 6 bases to trimming and J lost 4 bases; unmatched junction nucleotides: 6. This CDR3 region has 15 residues. The CDR3 nucleotides read TGCGCCAGCAGCGGGGGACAGGGGCTTAATCAGCCCCAGCATTTT. It codes for CASSGGQGLNQPQHF.

The J gene is TRBJ1-4, the V gene TRBV5-6; D remains ambiguous. CDR1 and CDR2 (germline): SGHDT, YYEEEE. The CDR3 consists of 14 residues. V was cut by 4 bases and J by 8 bases, with 15 bases left in between. The CDR3 nucleotides read TGTGCCAGCAGCCTACTAGACTCAAGAGAAAAACTGTTTTTT. This gives the protein CASSLLDSREKLFF.

The rearrangement joins TRBV9 to TRBJ2-3; 12 bases line up with TRBD2. Germline V lookup: CDR1 SGDLS, CDR2 YYNGEE. The CDR3 sequence is 15 residues long. The J segment lost 3 bases and the V segment lost 3 bases, leaving 2 bases of the junction unmatched. The CDR3 DNA reads TGTGCCAGCAGCGCCGGGACTAGCGGGACAGATACGCAGTATTTT. Its translation is CASSAGTSGTDTQYF. The full variable domain, rest sourced from reference TRBV9 and TRBJ2-3, is DSGVTQTPKHLITATGQRVTLRCSPRSGDLSVYWYQQSLDQGLQFLIQYYNGEERAKGNILERFSAQQFPDLHSELNLSSLELGDSALYFCASSAGTSGTDTQYFGPGTRLTVL.

The J gene is TRBJ2-1, the V gene TRBV7-6; D unresolved. Germline V gene lookup returns CDR1 SGHVS and CDR2 FNYEAQ. V was shortened by 1 base and J by 7 bases, with 8 bases between the two germline ends. The CDR3 spans 13 residues. The CDR3 DNA sequence: TGTGCCAGCAGCTTAGAGGTAGGGAATGAGCAGTTCTTC. Amino acid sequence: CASSLEVGNEQFF.

This chain connects TRBV4-1 to TRBJ2-3, with 11 bases fitting TRBD2. The germline gives CDR1 MGHRA, CDR2 YSYEKL. The V and J ends lost 0 bases and 3 bases, in that order; junction bases with no gene match: 8. The CDR3 runs 18 residues. The CDR3 loop reads CASSQDPTSGRSTDTQYF. DNA of the CDR3: TGCGCCAGCAGCCAAGACCCCACTAGCGGGAGATCGACAGATACGCAGTATTTT.

The chain recombines TRBV6-5 with TRBJ2-1; a possible D gene is TRBD2 (6 bases). CDR1 is MNHEY, CDR2 SVGAGI, per germline. The CDR3 spans 15 residues. Trimming took 2 bases from V and 4 from J, leaving 12 bases between them. CDR3 amino acids: CASSYGGTSYNEQFF. CDR3 nucleotide sequence: TGTGCCAGCAGTTACGGGGGGACTTCTTACAATGAGCAGTTCTTC.

The V and J genes are TRBV15 and TRBJ2-5; D possibly uses TRBD1 or TRBD2 (5 bases each). Germline lookup yields CDR1 LNHNV and CDR2 YYDKDF (reference sequence). Trimming shortened V by 0 bases and J by 6 bases, and 20 bases separated the two germline ends. This CDR3 is built from 17 residues. The CDR3 protein is CATSRDSHTVSGQTQYF. The CDR3 DNA follows: TGTGCCACCAGCAGAGACAGTCACACCGTTTCGGGACAGACCCAGTACTTC.

The chain has TRBV9 and TRBJ2-5, with no clear D. This CDR3 spans 14 amino acids. The ends were cut back, 4 bases at V and 7 bases at J, with 17 bases in the middle. CDR1 SGDLS and CDR2 YYNGEE come from the germline V gene. The CDR3 protein is CASSLRTLEGTQYF. CDR3 in DNA: TGTGCCAGCAGCCTGCGGACCTTGGAAGGGACCCAGTACTTC.

J is TRBJ1-1 and V is TRBV6-5; D is ambiguous. Germline V gene lookup returns CDR1 MNHEY and CDR2 SVGAGI. V lost 6 bases and J lost 6, with 8 bases in between. The CDR3 sequence is 11 residues long. Here the CDR3 reads CASSSGAEAFF. The DNA for the CDR3 is TGTGCCAGCAGCTCCGGGGCTGAAGCTTTCTTT.

CDR3 sequence (DNA): TGTGCCTCTCTCCGTGGCAGGGGGTACCAAGAGACCCAGTACTTC. It codes for CASLRGRGYQETQYF. The rearrangement links TRBV30 to TRBJ2-5; TRBD1 matches at 7 bases. The V gene end was trimmed by 7 bases and the J gene end by 0 bases; junction bases not matched to a gene: 11. Germline V CDR1 and CDR2: GTSNPN, SVGIG (reference sequence). The CDR3 is 15 amino acids.

This clone came up a few times. The chain uses TRBV29-1 and TRBJ2-6; a possible D gene is TRBD1 (6 bases). The CDR3 contains 14 residues. Germline-derived CDR1 and CDR2 are SQVTM and ANQGSEA. The ends were cut back, 5 bases at V and 4 bases at J, with 12 bases in the middle. CDR3 region: CSVNAGAGANVLTF. CDR3 sequence (DNA): TGCAGCGTTAATGCAGGGGCCGGGGCCAACGTCCTGACTTTC.